This is a list of T cell receptor beta chains from one sample in a study of CD8+CD57+ T cells in acquired aplastic anemia. TCRdb reprocessed the reads with MiXCR, giving one entry per CDR3 protein. The table lists 200,000 to 300,000 distinct CDR3 sequences, roughly 82% of them singletons. Sequenced input: sorted CD4+, CD8+, or CD8+CD57+ T cells (not recorded which) from PBMCs. Every receptor here comes from a human donor with aplastic anemia. The CDR3 runs from the conserved cysteine through the conserved F or W. A D gene is named only where the DNA matches it firmly. For some rows the clone size is stated as once, few or many, or as a class when expanded; others skip it.

>TRBV7-3|-|-|TRBJ1-1
CASSLGLTWETEAFF
TGTGCCAGCAGCTTAGGTCTGACTTGGGAAACTGAAGCTTTCTTT
>TRBV7-9|-|-|TRBJ2-5
CASSFERSGGTHDF
TGTGCCAGCAGCTTTGAAAGGAGCGGAGGGACCCATGACTTC
>TRBV7-2|-|-|TRBJ2-5
CASSIGGGSDKPQYF
TGTGCCAGCAGCATAGGGGGAGGGTCCGATAAGCCCCAGTACTTC
>TRBV7-2|-|once|TRBJ1-1
CASSHHRWEGDTEAFF
TGTGCCAGCAGCCATCACCGGTGGGAAGGGGACACTGAAGCTTTCTTT
>TRBV7-9|-|-|TRBJ1-2
CASSFASAKSSYSF
TGTGCCAGCAGCTTTGCAAGTGCAAAGAGCAGTTACTCCTTC
>TRBV12-5|-|-|TRBJ1-2
CASGSGLAGGYTF
TGTGCTAGTGGTTCAGGCCTTGCAGGTGGCTACACCTTC
>TRBV7-9|-|-|TRBJ2-3
CASSSRESSPRETF
TGTGCCAGCAGCTCCCGGGAAAGTTCTCCAAGAGAGACCTTT
>TRBV7-9|TRBD2|-|TRBJ2-7
CASSLTGTSKHEQYF
TGTGCCAGCAGCTTGACCGGGACTAGCAAACACGAGCAGTACTTC
>TRBV4-1|-|once|TRBJ2-7
CVSSLGRVGSSYEQYF
TGCGTCAGCAGCTTGGGCAGGGTGGGAAGCTCCTACGAGCAGTACTTC
>TRBV7-8|-|-|TRBJ1-5
CASALEGRTDTHQHF
TGTGCCAGTGCTTTAGAGGGACGTACCGATACGCACCAGCATTTT
>TRBV19|-|-|TRBJ2-5
CASSIAHGTKETQYF
TGTGCCAGCAGTATAGCTCACGGGACAAAAGAGACCCAGTACTTC
>TRBV7-8|-|-|TRBJ1-1
CASSGVGGADTQAFF
TGTGCCAGCAGCGGGGTGGGAGGGGCCGACACTCAAGCTTTCTTT
>TRBV14|-|many|TRBJ1-1
CASSQGGNTEAFF
TGTGCCAGCAGCCAAGGCGGGAACACTGAAGCTTTCTTT
>TRBV2|-|-|TRBJ1-6
CASGMGEGDNQHFHF
TGTGCCAGCGGCATGGGAGAGGGTGATAATCAGCATTTTCACTTT
>TRBV2|-|-|TRBJ2-2
CASRLAPGELIF
TGTGCCAGCAGATTAGCCCCAGGGGAGCTGATTTTT
>TRBV5-4|TRBD1|-|TRBJ1-1
CASRGQGVLGVNTEAFF
TGTGCCAGCAGGGGACAGGGGGTATTAGGCGTGAACACTGAAGCTTTCTTT
>TRBV7-2|-|-|TRBJ2-5
CASSPTGSQETQYF
TGTGCCAGCAGCCCTACAGGATCCCAAGAGACCCAGTACTTC
>TRBV25-1|-|-|TRBJ1-5
CASSESRGTQPQHF
TGTGCCAGCAGTGAATCCCGGGGGACCCAGCCCCAGCATTTT
>TRBV9|-|-|TRBJ1-5
CACSHNGTQHEHF
TGTGCCTGCAGCCATAACGGGACTCAGCACGAGCATTTT
>TRBV20-1|-|-|TRBJ2-7
CSAREGPYEQYF
TGCAGTGCTAGAGAAGGACCTTACGAGCAGTACTTC
>TRBV19|TRBD1|many|TRBJ2-1
CASSGGTGWSYNEQFF
TGTGCCAGTAGTGGGGGGACAGGGTGGTCCTACAATGAGCAGTTCTTC
>TRBV7-9|-|-|TRBJ2-1
CASSHWVLQAQDTQFF
TGTGCCAGCAGCCACTGGGTCCTTCAGGCTCAGGATACGCAGTTCTTC
>TRBV10-2|-|-|TRBJ2-1
CASTLGTTRGIEQFF
TGTGCCAGCACCTTAGGGACCACTCGTGGGATTGAGCAGTTCTTC
>TRBV20-1|TRBD2|once|TRBJ2-5
CSASPLAGGPMETQYF
TGCAGTGCTAGCCCCCTAGCGGGAGGGCCCATGGAGACCCAGTACTTC
>TRBV11-2|-|-|TRBJ2-1
CASSLSNNEQFF
TGTGCCAGCAGCTTATCGAACAATGAGCAGTTCTTC
>TRBV2|TRBD1|few|TRBJ2-7
CASSALGQGYEQYF
TGTGCCAGCAGCGCCCTGGGACAGGGCTACGAGCAGTACTTC
>TRBV11-3|-|-|TRBJ2-5
CATSLDLEGETQYF
TGTGCCACCAGCTTAGATCTCGAAGGAGAGACCCAGTACTTC
>TRBV7-3|TRBD2|-|TRBJ2-3
CASTVGGVDTQYF
TGTGCCAGCACGGTCGGGGGGGTCGATACGCAGTATTTT
>TRBV20-1|-|-|TRBJ1-2
CSARDSDKGGYTF
TGCAGTGCTAGAGACAGTGACAAGGGAGGCTACACCTTC
>TRBV7-3|TRBD1|-|TRBJ2-5
CASSQGQGGSQLHYF
TGTGCCAGCAGCCAAGGACAGGGAGGATCACAGCTCCACTACTTC
>TRBV6-4|-|once|TRBJ1-3
CASGPRDTGNTIYF
TGTGCCAGCGGCCCCCGGGACACTGGAAACACCATATATTTC
>TRBV7-2|-|-|TRBJ2-3
CASSFSDTQYF
TGTGCCAGCAGCTTTTCGGATACGCAGTATTTT